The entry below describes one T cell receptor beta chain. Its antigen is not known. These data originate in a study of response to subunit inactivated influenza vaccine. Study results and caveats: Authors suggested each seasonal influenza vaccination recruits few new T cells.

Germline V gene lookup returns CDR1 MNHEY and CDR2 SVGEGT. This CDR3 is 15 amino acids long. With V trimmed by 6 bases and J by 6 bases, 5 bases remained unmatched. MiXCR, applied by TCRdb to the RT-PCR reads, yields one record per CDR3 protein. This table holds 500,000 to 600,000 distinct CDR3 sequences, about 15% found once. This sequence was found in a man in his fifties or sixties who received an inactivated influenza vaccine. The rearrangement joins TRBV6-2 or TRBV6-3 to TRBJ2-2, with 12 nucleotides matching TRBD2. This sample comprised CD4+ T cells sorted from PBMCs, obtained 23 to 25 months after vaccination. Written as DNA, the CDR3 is TGTGCCAGCAGGACTAGCGGGAGTTATTCCGGGGAGCTGTTTTTT. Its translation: CASRTSGSYSGELFF.